This T cell receptor beta chain was captured in a study of blood T cell repertoires in COVID-19. Per the germline V gene, CDR1 is SGHDT and CDR2 is YYEEEE. V lost 0 bases and J 2 bases, leaving 11 bases between the germline ends. The CDR3 runs to 16 residues. This table comes from immunoSEQ multiplex PCR, and its TCRdb copy is limited to in-frame clones, with some not included. The sample carries 250,000 to 350,000 clones, 70% to 90% recorded once. This receptor was taken from a woman aged 60-70 years with acute or convalescent COVID-19. The chain has TRBV5-6 and TRBJ1-4, with D uncertain. The sequenced sample was peripheral blood. The CDR3 sequence: CASSLVPVGTNEKLFF. CDR3 coding DNA: TGTGCCAGCAGCTTGGTTCCGGTGGGCACTAATGAAAAACTGTTTTTT.